Here is one T cell receptor beta chain with its context. These data belong to a study of blood T cell repertoires in COVID-19. Seattle-derived patients entered the study during active infection and were followed longitudinally. V shed 3 bases, J shed 6 bases, and the junction held 2 bases outside the gene matches. Germline CDR1 reads SEHNR; CDR2 reads FQNEAQ (reference sequence). This CDR3 has 14 residues. Original handling: Estimation of nucleated cell counts relied on the amplification of reference gene primers. Sequencing used immunoSEQ multiplex PCR; TCRdb keeps in-frame clones, though not all of them. That table gives V, J and clone size, and the DNA gave D and trimming. The table shows 350,000 to 500,000 clones, with 80% to 90% occurring only once.

What was sequenced was peripheral blood. The rearrangement uses TRBV7-9 and TRBJ1-6, with TRBD1 matching 7 bases. This receptor was identified in a man between 18 and 29 years old with COVID-19, enrolled during active disease. Written as DNA, the CDR3 is TGTGCCAGCAGCTTTCAGGGGGGTAATTCACCCCTCCACTTT. This gives the protein CASSFQGGNSPLHF.